This entry concerns a single T cell receptor beta chain. The data are from a study of shared clonotypes between healthy human individuals. CDR3 length: 14 amino acids. V shed 0 bases and J 9 bases; nucleotides not matched to a gene: 3. Germline V gene sequence: CDR1 SGHDT, CDR2 YYEEEE. Sequencing used immunoSEQ multiplex PCR; TCRdb keeps in-frame clones, though not all of them. The data hold fewer than 650,000 clones, with 75% to 85% observed a single time. The receptor comes from a woman aged 40 to 50 in good health. Some clones in this sample may be carry-over from other donors' samples. This chain joins TRBV5-6 and TRBJ1-6; 7 bases match TRBD1. Sequencing used PBMCs. CDR3 sequence reads: CASSLVSGGSPLHF. In nucleotides, the CDR3 is TGTGCCAGCAGCTTGGTTTCAGGGGGTTCACCCCTCCACTTT. Drawing the rest from reference TRBV5-6 and TRBJ1-6, the complete variable domain is DAGVTQSPTHLIKTRGQQVTLRCSPKSGHDTVSWYQQALGQGPQFIFQYYEEEERQRGNFPDRFSGHQFPNYSSELNVNALLLGDSALYLCASSLVSGGSPLHFGNGTRLTVT.